This T cell receptor beta chain was identified during a study of T cells in Graves' hyperthyroidism and ophthalmopathy. Study-wide points: Most thyroid clonotypes expanded above 0.001 appeared in blood too.

Out of over 7.5 ml of fresh peripheral blood came the PBMCs. Using RNA transcripts as the source, TCR beta CDR3 regions were amplified. The HTBI primer set drove a first-round RT-PCR of the TCR CDR3. TCRdb re-called the multiplex PCR reads with MiXCR, one entry per CDR3 protein. The table includes under 450,000 distinct CDR3 sequences, about 14% detected once. From germline, CDR1 is SNHLY and CDR2 FYNNEI. This CDR3 comprises 16 residues. V lost 2 bases and J 0 bases, leaving 8 bases between the germline ends. This clonotype was observed a handful of times. What it recognizes is unknown. Sequenced material: blood. The clonotype originates from a man aged 25-45 years with Graves' hyperthyroidism that later progressed to Graves' ophthalmopathy. The J gene is TRBJ2-6, the V gene TRBV2; D ambiguous. The CDR3 region is CASSEIIGSGANVLTF. The DNA for the CDR3 is TGTGCCAGCAGTGAAATAATAGGCTCTGGGGCCAACGTCCTGACTTTC.